The sequence of this T cell receptor beta chain was determined in a study of identical twins. Germline-derived CDR1 and CDR2 are DFQATT and SNEGSKA (reference sequence). The CDR3 is 14 amino acids. Trimming took 3 bases from V and 5 from J, leaving 16 bases between them. TCRdb reanalysed the 5' RACE reads using MiXCR and keeps one entry per CDR3 protein. This sample carries some 1,700,000 distinct CDR3 sequences, less than 40% of them seen once, and the ten largest clones take under 0.35%. The receptor's source is a newborn girl in good health. The sequenced sample consisted of cord blood. V gene TRBV20-1 combines with J gene TRBJ1-2, with no clear D. CDR3 loop: CSASGSGAPYGYTF. For the CDR3, the DNA is TGCAGTGCTAGTGGGTCAGGCGCCCCGTATGGCTACACCTTC.